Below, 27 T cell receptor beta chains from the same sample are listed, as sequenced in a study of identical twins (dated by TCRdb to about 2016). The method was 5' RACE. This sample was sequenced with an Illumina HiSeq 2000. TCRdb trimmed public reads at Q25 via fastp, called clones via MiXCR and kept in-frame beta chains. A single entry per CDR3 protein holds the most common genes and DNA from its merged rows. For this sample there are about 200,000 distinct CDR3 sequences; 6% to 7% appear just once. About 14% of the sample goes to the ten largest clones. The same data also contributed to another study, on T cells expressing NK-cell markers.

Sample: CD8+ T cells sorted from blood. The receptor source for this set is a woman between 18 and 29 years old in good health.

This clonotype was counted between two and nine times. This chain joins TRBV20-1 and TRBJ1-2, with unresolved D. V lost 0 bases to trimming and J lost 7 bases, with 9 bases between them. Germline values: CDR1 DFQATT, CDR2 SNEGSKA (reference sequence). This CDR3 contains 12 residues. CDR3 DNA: TGCAGTGCTAGAGATCGGGATGGTGGCTACACCTTC. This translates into CSARDRDGGYTF.

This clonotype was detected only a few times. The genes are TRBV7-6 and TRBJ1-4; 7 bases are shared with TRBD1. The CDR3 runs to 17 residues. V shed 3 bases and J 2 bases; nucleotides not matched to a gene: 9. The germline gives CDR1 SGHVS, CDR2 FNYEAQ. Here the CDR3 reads CASSFRTGVRTNEKLFF. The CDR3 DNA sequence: TGTGCCAGCAGCTTTCGAACAGGGGTCAGGACTAATGAAAAACTGTTTTTT.

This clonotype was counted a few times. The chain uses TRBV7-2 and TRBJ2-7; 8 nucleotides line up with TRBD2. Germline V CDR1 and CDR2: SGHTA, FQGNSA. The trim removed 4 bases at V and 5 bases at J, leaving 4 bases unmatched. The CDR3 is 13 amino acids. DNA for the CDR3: TGTGCCAGCAGCTCCCCGCGGGGGGACGAGCAGTACTTC. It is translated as CASSSPRGDEQYF.

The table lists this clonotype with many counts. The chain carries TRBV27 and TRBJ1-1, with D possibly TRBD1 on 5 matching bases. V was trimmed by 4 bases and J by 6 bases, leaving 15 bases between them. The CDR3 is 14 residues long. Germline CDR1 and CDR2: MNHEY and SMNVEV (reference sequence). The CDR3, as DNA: TGTGCCAGCAGTTACGGGGGGAGAAGGGCTGAAGCTTTCTTT. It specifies CASSYGGRRAEAFF.

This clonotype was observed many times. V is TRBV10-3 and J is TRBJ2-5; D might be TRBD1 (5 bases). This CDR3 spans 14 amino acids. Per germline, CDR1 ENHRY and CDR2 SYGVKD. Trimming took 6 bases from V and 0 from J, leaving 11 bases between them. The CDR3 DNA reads TGTGCCATCAGCTCGGACACAAACCAAGAGACCCAGTACTTC. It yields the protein CAISSDTNQETQYF.

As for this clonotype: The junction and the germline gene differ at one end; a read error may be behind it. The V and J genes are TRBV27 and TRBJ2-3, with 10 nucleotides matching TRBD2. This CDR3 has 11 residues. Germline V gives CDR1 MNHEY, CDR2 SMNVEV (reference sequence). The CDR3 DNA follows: TGTGCCAGCGGGGCAGGGACTAGCGCTGCTTTT. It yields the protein CASGAGTSAAF.

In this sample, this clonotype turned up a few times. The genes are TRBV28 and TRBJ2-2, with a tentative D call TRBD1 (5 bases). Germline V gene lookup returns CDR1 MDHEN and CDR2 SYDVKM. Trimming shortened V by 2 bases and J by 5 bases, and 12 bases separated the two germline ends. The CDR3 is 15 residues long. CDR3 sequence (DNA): TGTGCCAGCAGTTTAAGGGGTCGGGTAACCGGGGAGCTGTTTTTT. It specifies CASSLRGRVTGELFF.

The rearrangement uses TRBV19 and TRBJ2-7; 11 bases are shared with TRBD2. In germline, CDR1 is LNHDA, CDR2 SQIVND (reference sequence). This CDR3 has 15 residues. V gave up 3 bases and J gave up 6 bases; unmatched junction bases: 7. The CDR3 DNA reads TGTGCCAGTAGTATTCTAGCGGGAGGTGCGTCCGAGCAGTACTTC. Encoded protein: CASSILAGGASEQYF.

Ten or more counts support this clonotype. CDR3 protein: CASSSGQDYEQYF. CDR3 DNA sequence: TGTGCCAGCAGTTCCGGACAGGACTACGAGCAGTACTTC. The V gene is TRBV27, the J gene TRBJ2-7; 7 bases fit TRBD1. Germline assignment: CDR1 MNHEY and CDR2 SMNVEV (reference sequence). This CDR3 is built from 13 residues. The junction had 3 bases not matched to a gene; V was cut back by 4 bases and J by 3 bases.

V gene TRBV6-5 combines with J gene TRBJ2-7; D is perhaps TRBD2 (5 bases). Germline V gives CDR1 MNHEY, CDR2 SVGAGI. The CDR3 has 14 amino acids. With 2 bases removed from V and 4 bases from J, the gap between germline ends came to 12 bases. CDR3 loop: CASSYTREPYEQYF. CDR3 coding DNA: TGTGCCAGCAGTTACACCCGGGAACCTTACGAGCAGTACTTC.

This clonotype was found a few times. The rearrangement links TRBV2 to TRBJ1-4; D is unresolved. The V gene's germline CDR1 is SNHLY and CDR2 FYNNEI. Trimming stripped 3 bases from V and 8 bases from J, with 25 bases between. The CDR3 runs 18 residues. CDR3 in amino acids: CASSDSQARVDRREKLFF. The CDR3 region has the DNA TGTGCCAGCAGTGATTCTCAGGCCCGCGTAGACCGACGGGAAAAACTGTTTTTT.

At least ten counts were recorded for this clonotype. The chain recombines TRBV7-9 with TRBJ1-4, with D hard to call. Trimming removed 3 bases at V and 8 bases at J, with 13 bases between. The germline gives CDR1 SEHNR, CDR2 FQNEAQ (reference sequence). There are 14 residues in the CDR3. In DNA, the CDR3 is TGTGCCAGCAGCTTCTCCCAGGACGGCGAAAAACTGTTTTTT. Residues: CASSFSQDGEKLFF.

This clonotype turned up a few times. The CDR3 DNA reads TGTGCCAGCAGTCACACAGACAGTTACACTGAAGCTTTCTTT. It encodes CASSHTDSYTEAFF. This chain uses TRBV9 with TRBJ1-1, with TRBD1 as a possible D gene (5 bases). Trimming stripped 5 bases from V and 3 bases from J, with 14 bases between. The CDR3 runs to 14 residues. The germline gives CDR1 SGDLS, CDR2 YYNGEE.

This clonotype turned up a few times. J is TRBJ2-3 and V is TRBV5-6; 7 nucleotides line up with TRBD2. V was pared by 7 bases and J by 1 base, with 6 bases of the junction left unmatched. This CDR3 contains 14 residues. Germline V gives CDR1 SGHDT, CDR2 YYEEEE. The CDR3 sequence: CASQPGLGTDTQYF. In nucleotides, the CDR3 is TGTGCCAGCCAACCCGGACTAGGCACAGATACGCAGTATTTT.

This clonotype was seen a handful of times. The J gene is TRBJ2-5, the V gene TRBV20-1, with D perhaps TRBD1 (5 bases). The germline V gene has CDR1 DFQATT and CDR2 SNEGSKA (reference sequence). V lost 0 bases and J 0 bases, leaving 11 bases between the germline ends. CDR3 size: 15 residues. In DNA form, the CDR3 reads TGCAGTGCTAGAGAAGTGACAGAGTACCAAGAGACCCAGTACTTC. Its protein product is CSAREVTEYQETQYF.

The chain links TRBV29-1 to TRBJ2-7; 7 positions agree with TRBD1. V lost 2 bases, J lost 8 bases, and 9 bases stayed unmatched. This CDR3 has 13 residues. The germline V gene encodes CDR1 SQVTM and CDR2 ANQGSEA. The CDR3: CSVEMGTGAQQYF. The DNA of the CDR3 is TGCAGCGTTGAAATGGGCACAGGGGCGCAGCAGTACTTC.

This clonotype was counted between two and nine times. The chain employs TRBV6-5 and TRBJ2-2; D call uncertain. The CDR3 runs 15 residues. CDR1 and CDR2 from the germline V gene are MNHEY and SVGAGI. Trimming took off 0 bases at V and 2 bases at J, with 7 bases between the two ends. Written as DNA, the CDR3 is TGTGCCAGCAGTTACTCCGAGACCAACACCGGGGAGCTGTTTTTT. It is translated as CASSYSETNTGELFF.

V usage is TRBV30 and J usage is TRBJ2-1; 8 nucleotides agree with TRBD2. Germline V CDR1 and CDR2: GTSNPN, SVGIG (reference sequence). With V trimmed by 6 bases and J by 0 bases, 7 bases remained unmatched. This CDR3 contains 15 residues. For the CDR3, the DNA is TGTGCCTGTAGCGGGGCCGCGAGCTCCTACAATGAGCAGTTCTTC. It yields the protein CACSGAASSYNEQFF.

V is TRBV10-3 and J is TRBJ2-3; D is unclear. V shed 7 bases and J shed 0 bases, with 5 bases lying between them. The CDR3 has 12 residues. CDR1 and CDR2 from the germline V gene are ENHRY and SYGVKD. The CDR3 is CAIKASTDTQYF. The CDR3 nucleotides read TGTGCCATCAAGGCTAGCACAGATACGCAGTATTTT.

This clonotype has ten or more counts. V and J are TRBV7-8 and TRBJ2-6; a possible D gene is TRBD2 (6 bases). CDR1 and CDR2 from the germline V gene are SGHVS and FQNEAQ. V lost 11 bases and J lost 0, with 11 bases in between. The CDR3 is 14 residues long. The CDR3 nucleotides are TGTGCCTTCGGGAGTGTCTCTGGGGCCAACGTCCTGACTTTC. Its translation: CAFGSVSGANVLTF.

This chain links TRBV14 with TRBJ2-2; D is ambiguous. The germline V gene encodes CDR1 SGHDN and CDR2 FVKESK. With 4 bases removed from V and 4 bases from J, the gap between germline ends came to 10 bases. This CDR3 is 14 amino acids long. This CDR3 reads CASSPSTATGELFF. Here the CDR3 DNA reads TGTGCCAGCAGCCCCTCGACGGCCACCGGGGAGCTGTTTTTT. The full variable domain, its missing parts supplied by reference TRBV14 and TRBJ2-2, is EAGVTQFPSHSVIEKGQTVTLRCDPISGHDNLYWYRRVMGKEIKFLLHFVKESKQDESGMPNNRFLAERTGGTYSTLKVQPAELEDSGVYFCASSPSTATGELFFGEGSRLTVL.

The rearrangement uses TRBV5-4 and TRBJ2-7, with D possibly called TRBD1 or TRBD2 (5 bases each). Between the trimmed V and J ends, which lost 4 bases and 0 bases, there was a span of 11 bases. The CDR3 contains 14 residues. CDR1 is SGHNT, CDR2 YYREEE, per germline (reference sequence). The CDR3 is CASSRRESSYEQYF. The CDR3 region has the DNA TGTGCCAGCAGCCGCAGGGAGAGCTCCTACGAGCAGTACTTC.

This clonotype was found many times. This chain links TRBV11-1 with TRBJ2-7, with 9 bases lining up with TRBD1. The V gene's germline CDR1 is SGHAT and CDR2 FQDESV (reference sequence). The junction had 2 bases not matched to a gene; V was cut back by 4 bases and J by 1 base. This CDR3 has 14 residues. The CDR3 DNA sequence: TGTGCCAGCAGCTACGGACAGGGGTCCTACGAGCAGTACTTC. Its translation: CASSYGQGSYEQYF.

CDR3: CASSLLSGLGDEQFF. CDR3 in DNA: TGTGCCAGCAGCTTGTTGAGCGGCCTTGGCGATGAGCAGTTCTTC. This rearrangement joins TRBV7-9 to TRBJ2-1, with D perhaps matching TRBD2 (5 bases). Germline lookup yields CDR1 SEHNR and CDR2 FQNEAQ (reference sequence). With 3 bases removed from V and 8 bases from J, the gap between germline ends came to 17 bases. This CDR3 has 15 residues.

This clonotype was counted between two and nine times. CDR3 region: CASSLAGVETQYF. The CDR3 DNA sequence: TGTGCCAGCAGTTTAGCTGGGGTAGAGACCCAGTACTTC. The chain joins TRBV27 to TRBJ2-5, with D unclear. V was pared by 2 bases and J by 4 bases, with 8 bases between. CDR1 is MNHEY and CDR2 is SMNVEV in the germline V gene (reference sequence). CDR3 length equals 13 residues.

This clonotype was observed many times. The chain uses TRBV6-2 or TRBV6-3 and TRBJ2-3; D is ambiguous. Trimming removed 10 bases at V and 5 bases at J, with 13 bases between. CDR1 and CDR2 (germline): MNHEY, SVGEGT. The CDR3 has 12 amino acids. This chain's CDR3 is CATRPNRDTQYF. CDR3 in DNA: TGTGCCACCAGACCGAATAGAGATACGCAGTATTTT.

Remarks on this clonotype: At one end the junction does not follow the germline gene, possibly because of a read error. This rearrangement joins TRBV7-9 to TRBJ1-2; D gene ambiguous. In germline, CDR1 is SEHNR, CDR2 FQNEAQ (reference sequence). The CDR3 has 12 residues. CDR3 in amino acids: CASSLETAGYTF. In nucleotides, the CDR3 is TGTGCCAGCAGTTTAGAAACTGCTGGCTACACCTTC.